These T cell receptor beta chains were read from a single sample in a study of blood T cell repertoires in COVID-19. Method: immunoSEQ multiplex PCR; TCRdb's copy keeps in-frame clones and lacks some. The table lists 250,000 to 300,000 clones, approximately 86% of them singletons. Specimen: PBMCs or T cells enriched from blood (not recorded which). The receptor source for this set is a woman aged 25 to 39 who had recovered from COVID-19. The CDR3 runs from the conserved cysteine through the conserved F or W. D genes are given only for firm matches. Rows give clone size only sometimes, using once, few, many, or a class for an expanded clone.

DNA: TGTGCCAGCAGCTTGGACAGGGGAGGGACCCAGTACTTC; CDR3: CASSLDRGGTQYF; D: .; V: TRBV5-6; J: TRBJ2-5; length: 13; size: .
DNA: TGTGCCAGCAGGCGTTCCTCAGGGGTGGTGGACACTGAAGCTTTCTTT; CDR3: CASRRSSGVVDTEAFF; D: .; V: TRBV27; J: TRBJ1-1; length: 16; size: .
DNA: TGTGCCAGCTCACAACCGCGGGGGGAGCTGTTTTTT; CDR3: CASSQPRGELFF; D: .; V: TRBV18; J: TRBJ2-2; length: 12; size: once
DNA: TGTGCCAGCAGTTTGAGGGGGAGTTCACCCCTCCACTTT; CDR3: CASSLRGSSPLHF; D: .; V: TRBV28; J: TRBJ1-6; length: 13; size: .
DNA: TGTGCCAGTAGTATGGGAGCGGGGTGGCGGGGGACTGAAGCTTTCTTT; CDR3: CASSMGAGWRGTEAFF; D: .; V: TRBV19; J: TRBJ1-1; length: 16; size: .
DNA: TGTGCCAGCAGCCACAGGGTTAAAAGGGCCCTCCACAATGAGCAGTTCTTC; CDR3: CASSHRVKRALHNEQFF; D: .; V: TRBV7-9; J: TRBJ2-1; length: 17; size: .
DNA: TGTGCCAGCTCACCAGGTAGCAATGAGCAGTTCTTC; CDR3: CASSPGSNEQFF; D: .; V: TRBV18; J: TRBJ2-1; length: 12; size: .
DNA: TGTGCCACCAGCAGAGATTTCCCGACTAGCGGTTTCAATGAGCAGTTCTTC; CDR3: CATSRDFPTSGFNEQFF; D: TRBD2; V: TRBV15; J: TRBJ2-1; length: 17; size: .
DNA: TGTGCCAGCAGAGCGTTAAACAGGGGGCGGGCGAATCAGCCCCAGCATTTT; CDR3: CASRALNRGRANQPQHF; D: TRBD1; V: TRBV6-4; J: TRBJ1-5; length: 17; size: .
DNA: TGTGCCAGTAGTACCGGGACAGTCTATGGCTACACCTTC; CDR3: CASSTGTVYGYTF; D: TRBD1; V: TRBV19; J: TRBJ1-2; length: 13; size: .
DNA: TGCGCCAGCAGCCCCACAACAGGGAGCAATTCACCCCTCCACTTT; CDR3: CASSPTTGSNSPLHF; D: .; V: TRBV5-1; J: TRBJ1-6; length: 15; size: .
DNA: TGTGCCAGCAGCCCATACACCGGGGAGCTGTTTTTT; CDR3: CASSPYTGELFF; D: .; V: TRBV7-9; J: TRBJ2-2; length: 12; size: once